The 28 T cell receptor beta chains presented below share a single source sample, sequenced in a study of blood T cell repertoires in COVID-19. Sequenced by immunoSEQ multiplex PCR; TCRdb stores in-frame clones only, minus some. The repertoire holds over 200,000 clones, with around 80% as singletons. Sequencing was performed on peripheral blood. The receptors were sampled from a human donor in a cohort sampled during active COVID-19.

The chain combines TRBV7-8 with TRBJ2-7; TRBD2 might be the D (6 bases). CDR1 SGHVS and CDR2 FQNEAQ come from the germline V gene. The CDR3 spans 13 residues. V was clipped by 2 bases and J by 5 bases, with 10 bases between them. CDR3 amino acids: CASSLLGGNEQYF. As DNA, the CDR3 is TGTGCCAGCAGCTTATTGGGGGGTAACGAGCAGTACTTC.

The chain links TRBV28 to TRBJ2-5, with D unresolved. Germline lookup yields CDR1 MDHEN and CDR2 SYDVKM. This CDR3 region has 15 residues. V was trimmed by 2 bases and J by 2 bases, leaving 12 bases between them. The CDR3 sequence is CASSLVPPAQETQYF. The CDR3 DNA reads TGTGCCAGCAGTTTAGTCCCCCCAGCGCAAGAGACCCAGTACTTC.

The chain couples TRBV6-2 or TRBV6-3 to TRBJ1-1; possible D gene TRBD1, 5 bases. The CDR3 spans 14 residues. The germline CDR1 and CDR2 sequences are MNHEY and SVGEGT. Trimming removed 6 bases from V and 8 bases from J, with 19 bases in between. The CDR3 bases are TGTGCCAGCAGCTTTTACGCTACGACAGACGAAGCTTTCTTT. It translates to CASSFYATTDEAFF.

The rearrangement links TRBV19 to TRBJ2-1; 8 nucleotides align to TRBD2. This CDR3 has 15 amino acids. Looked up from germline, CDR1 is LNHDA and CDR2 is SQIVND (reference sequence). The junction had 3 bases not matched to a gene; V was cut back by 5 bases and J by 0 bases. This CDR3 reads CASSRLASSYNEQFF. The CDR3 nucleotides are TGTGCCAGTAGTCGACTAGCGAGCTCCTACAATGAGCAGTTCTTC. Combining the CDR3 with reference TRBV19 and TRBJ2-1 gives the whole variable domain DGGITQSPKYLFRKEGQNVTLSCEQNLNHDAMYWYRQDPGQGLRLIYYSQIVNDFQKGDIAEGYSVSREKKESFPLTVTSAQKNPTAFYLCASSRLASSYNEQFFGPGTRLTVL.

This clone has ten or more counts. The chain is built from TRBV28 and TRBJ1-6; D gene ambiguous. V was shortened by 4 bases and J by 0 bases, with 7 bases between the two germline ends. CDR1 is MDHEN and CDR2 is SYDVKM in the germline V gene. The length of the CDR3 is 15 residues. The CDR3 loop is CASSWTYSYNSPLHF. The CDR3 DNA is TGTGCCAGCAGTTGGACTTACTCCTATAATTCACCCCTCCACTTT. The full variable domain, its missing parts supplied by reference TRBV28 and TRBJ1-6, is DVKVTQSSRYLVKRTGEKVFLECVQDMDHENMFWYRQDPGLGLRLIYFSYDVKMKEKGDIPEGYSVSREKKERFSLILESASTNQTSMYLCASSWTYSYNSPLHFGNGTRLTVT.

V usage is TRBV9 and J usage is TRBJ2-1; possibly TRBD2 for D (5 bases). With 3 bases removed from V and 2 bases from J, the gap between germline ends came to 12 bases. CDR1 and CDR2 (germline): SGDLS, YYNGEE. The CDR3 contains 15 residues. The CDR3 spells CASSALPGTYNEQFF. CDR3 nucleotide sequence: TGTGCCAGCAGCGCCCTCCCGGGGACCTACAATGAGCAGTTCTTC.

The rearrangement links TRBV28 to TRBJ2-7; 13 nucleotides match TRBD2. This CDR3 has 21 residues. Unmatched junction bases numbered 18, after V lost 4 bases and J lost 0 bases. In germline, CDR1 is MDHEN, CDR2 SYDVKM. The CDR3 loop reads CASSYSSPGLAGLSPSYEQYF. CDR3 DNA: TGTGCCAGCAGTTATTCCTCACCGGGACTAGCGGGACTATCCCCCTCCTACGAGCAGTACTTC. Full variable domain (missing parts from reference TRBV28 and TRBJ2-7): DVKVTQSSRYLVKRTGEKVFLECVQDMDHENMFWYRQDPGLGLRLIYFSYDVKMKEKGDIPEGYSVSREKKERFSLILESASTNQTSMYLCASSYSSPGLAGLSPSYEQYFGPGTRLTVT.

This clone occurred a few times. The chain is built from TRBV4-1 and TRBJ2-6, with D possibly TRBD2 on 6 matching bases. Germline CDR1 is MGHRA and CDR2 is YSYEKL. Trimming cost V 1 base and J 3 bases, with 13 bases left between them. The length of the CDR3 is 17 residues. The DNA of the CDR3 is TGCGCCAGCAGCCAAGGGCTGCAGGGACTTGGGGCCAACGTCCTGACTTTC. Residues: CASSQGLQGLGANVLTF.

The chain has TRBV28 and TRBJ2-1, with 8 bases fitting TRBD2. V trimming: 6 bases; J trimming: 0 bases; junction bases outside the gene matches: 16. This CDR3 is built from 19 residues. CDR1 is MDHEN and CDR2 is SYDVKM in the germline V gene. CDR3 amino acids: CASRSTGGRLTGSYNEQFF. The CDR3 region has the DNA TGTGCCAGCAGGTCGACTGGCGGGAGGTTAACGGGCTCCTACAATGAGCAGTTCTTC.

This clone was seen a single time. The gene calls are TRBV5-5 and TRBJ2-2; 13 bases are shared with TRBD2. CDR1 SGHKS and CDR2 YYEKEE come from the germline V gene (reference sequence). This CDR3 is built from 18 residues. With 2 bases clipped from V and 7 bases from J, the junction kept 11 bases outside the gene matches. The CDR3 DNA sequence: TGTGCCAGCAGCTTCCTCGGACTAGCGGGAGTTTATAGCGGGGAGCTGTTTTTT. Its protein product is CASSFLGLAGVYSGELFF. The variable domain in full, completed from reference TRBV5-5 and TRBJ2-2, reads DAGVTQSPTHLIKTRGQQVTLRCSPISGHKSVSWYQQVLGQGPQFIFQYYEKEERGRGNFPDRFSARQFPNYSSELNVNALLLGDSALYLCASSFLGLAGVYSGELFFGEGSRLTVL.

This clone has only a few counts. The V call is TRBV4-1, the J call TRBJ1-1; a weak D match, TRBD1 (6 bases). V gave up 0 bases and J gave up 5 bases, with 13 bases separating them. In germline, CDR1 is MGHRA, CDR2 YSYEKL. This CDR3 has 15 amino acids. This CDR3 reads CASSQEWGRLTEAFF. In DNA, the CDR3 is TGCGCCAGCAGCCAAGAGTGGGGGCGTCTGACTGAAGCTTTCTTT.

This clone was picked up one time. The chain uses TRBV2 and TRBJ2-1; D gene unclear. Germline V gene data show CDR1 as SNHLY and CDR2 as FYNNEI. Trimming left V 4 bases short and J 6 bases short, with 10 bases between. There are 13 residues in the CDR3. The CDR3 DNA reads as TGTGCCAGCAGTGCTCTTAGTGTCAATGAGCAGTTCTTC. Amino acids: CASSALSVNEQFF. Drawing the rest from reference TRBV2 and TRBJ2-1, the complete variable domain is EPEVTQTPSHQVTQMGQEVILRCVPISNHLYFYWYRQILGQKVEFLVSFYNNEISEKSEIFDDQFSVERPDGSNFTLKIRSTKLEDSAMYFCASSALSVNEQFFGPGTRLTVL.

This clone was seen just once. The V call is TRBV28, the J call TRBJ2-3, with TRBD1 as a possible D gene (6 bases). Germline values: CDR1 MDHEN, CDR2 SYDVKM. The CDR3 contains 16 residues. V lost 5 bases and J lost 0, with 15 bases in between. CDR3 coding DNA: TGTGCCAGCAGTCCATCCGGGACATTAAGCACAGATACGCAGTATTTT. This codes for CASSPSGTLSTDTQYF.

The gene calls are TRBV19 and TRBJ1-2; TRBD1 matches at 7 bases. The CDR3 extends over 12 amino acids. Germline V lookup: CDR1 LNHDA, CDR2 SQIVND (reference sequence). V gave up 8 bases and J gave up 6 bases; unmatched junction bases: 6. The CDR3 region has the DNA TGTGCCAGTTTAGACAGGGACAATGGCTACACCTTC. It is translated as CASLDRDNGYTF.

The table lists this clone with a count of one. The DNA of the CDR3 is TGTGCCAGCAGTTTAGGCCAGGGAAGGATCTATGGCTACACCTTC. Protein product: CASSLGQGRIYGYTF. The V and J genes are TRBV27 and TRBJ1-2; D possibly corresponds to TRBD1 (5 bases). The CDR3 length is 15 residues. From germline, CDR1 is MNHEY and CDR2 SMNVEV (reference sequence). The V end lost 2 bases, the J end lost 4 bases, and 14 bases lay between the germline ends.

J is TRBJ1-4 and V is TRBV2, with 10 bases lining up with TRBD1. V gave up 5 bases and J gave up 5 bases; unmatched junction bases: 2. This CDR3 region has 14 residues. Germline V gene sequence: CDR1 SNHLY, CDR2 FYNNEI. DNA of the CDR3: TGTGCCAGCAGTCAGGGACAGGGGAATGAAAAACTGTTTTTT. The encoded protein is CASSQGQGNEKLFF.

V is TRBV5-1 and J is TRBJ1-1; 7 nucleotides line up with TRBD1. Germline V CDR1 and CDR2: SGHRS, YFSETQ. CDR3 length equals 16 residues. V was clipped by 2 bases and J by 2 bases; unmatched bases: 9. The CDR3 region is CASSLPGTASNTEAFF. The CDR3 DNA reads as TGCGCCAGCAGCTTACCCGGGACAGCCTCTAACACTGAAGCTTTCTTT.

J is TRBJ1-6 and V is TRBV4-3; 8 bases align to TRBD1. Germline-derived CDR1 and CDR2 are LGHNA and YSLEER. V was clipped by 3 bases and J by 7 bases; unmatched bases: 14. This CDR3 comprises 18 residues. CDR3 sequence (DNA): TGCGCCAGCAGCCAGCGTCGCGGTCAGGGGGCTAGGAATTCACCCCTCCACTTT. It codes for CASSQRRGQGARNSPLHF.

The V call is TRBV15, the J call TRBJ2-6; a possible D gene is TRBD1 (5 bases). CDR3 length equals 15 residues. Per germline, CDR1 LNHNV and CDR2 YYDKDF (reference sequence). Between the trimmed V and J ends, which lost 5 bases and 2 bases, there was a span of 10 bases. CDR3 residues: CATSRRVPGANVLTF. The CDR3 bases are TGTGCCACCAGCCGCAGGGTCCCTGGGGCCAACGTCCTGACTTTC.

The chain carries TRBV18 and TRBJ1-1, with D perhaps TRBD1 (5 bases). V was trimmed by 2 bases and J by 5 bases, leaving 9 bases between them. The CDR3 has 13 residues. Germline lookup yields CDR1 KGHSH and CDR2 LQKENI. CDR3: CASSPGRDTEAFF. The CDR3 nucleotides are TGTGCCAGCTCACCAGGCAGGGATACTGAAGCTTTCTTT. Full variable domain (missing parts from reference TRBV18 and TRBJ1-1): NAGVMQNPRHLVRRRGQEARLRCSPMKGHSHVYWYRQLPEEGLKFMVYLQKENIIDESGMPKERFSAEFPKEGPSILRIQQVVRGDSAAYFCASSPGRDTEAFFGQGTRLTVV.

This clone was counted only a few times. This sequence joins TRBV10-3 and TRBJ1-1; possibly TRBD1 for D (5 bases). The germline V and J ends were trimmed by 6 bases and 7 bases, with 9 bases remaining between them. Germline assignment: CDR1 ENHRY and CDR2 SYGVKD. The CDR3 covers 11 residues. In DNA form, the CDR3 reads TGTGCCATCAGCGACAGCGTTGAAGCTTTCTTT. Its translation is CAISDSVEAFF.

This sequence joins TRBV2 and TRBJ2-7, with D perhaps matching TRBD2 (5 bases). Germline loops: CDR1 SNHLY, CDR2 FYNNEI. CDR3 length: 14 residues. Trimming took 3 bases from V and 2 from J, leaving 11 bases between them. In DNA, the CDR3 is TGTGCCAGCAGTGACCGAGCGGACCCCTACGAGCAGTACTTC. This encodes CASSDRADPYEQYF.

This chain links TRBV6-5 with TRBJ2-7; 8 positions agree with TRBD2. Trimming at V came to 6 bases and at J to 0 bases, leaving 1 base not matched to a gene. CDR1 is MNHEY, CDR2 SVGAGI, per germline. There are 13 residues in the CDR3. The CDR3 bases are TGTGCCAGCAGAGGGACTAGCTCCTACGAGCAGTACTTC. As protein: CASRGTSSYEQYF.

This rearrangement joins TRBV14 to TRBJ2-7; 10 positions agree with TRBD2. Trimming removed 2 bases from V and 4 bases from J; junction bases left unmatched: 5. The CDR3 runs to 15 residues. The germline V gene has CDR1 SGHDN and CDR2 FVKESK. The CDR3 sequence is CASSQPLAGIYEQYF. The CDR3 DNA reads TGTGCCAGCAGCCAACCACTAGCGGGAATATACGAGCAGTACTTC.

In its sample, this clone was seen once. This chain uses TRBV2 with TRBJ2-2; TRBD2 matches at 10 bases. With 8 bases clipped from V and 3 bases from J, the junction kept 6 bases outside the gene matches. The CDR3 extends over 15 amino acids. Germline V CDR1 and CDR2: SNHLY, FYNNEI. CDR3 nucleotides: TGTGCCAGCCGTCGGACTAGCGGATACACCGGGGAGCTGTTTTTT. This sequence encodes CASRRTSGYTGELFF.

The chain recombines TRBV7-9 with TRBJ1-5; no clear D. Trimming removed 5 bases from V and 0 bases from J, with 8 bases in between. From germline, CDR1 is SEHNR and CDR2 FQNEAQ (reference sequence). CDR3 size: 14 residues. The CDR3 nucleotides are TGTGCCAGCAGCGCCGGGAATAGCAATCAGCCCCAGCATTTT. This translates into CASSAGNSNQPQHF.

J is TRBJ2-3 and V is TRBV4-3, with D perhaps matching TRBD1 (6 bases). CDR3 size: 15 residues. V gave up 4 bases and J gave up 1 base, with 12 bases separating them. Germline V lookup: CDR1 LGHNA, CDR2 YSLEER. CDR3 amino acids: CASSRGPGGTDTQYF. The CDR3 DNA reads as TGCGCCAGCAGCCGAGGGCCAGGGGGCACAGATACGCAGTATTTT.

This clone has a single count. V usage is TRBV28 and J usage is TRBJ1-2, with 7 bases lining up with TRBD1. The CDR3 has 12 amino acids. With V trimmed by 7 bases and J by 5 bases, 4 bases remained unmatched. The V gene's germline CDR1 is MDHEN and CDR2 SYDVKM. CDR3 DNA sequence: TGTGCCAGCAAGACACAGGGGTATGGCTACACCTTC. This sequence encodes CASKTQGYGYTF.